In its sample, the clone carrying this T cell receptor beta chain was seen a few times. The CDR3 runs to 16 residues. The V segment lost 5 bases and the J segment 6 bases; nucleotides outside the gene matches: 14. TCRdb re-analysed the RACE reads in MiXCR, keeping a single row per CDR3 protein. The data contain tens of thousands of distinct CDR3 sequences, around 9.9% of them singletons. The sample is drawn from a study of human T cells and chemical hapten exposure. Study context: While the approximately 25-week study was under way, patients received diphenylcyclopropenone on the scalp every week.

Time point denoted: pre-sensitization, week 0. Treatment noted: therapeutic diphenylcyclopropenone sensitization with weekly scalp DPC. The chain combines TRBV12-3 or TRBV12-4 with TRBJ1-1, with 8 bases aligning to TRBD1. The sequenced sample was whole blood, obtained in connection with sensitization to the hapten diphenylcyclopropenone (DPC). This TCR derives from a woman aged 50 to 60 with alopecia areata. Some clones in this sample may be carry-over from other donors' samples. The CDR3 region has the DNA TGTGCCAGCAGTACTCGACAGGGGTCTCAACGTGCTGAAGCTTTCTTT. The encoded protein is CASSTRQGSQRAEAFF.